The rows below give T cell receptor beta chains drawn from one sample of a study of tumor-infiltrating lymphocytes in primary liver carcinoma. A single record per CDR3 protein comes from TCRdb applying MiXCR to the multiplex PCR reads. The repertoire has about 54,000 distinct CDR3 sequences, about 80% of them found once; the top ten carry about a quarter. The material sequenced was liver tumor tissue from sampling region 2. Every receptor here comes from a man aged 35 to 55 with primary liver carcinoma and hepatitis B virus infection. Each CDR3 is given with its conserved first and last residue. A D gene is named only where the DNA matches it firmly. Size tells how often a clone was seen (once, few, many) or the class of an expanded clone, and some rows leave it out.

TRBV5-4	.	TRBJ2-5	.	CASMHRPEETQYF	TGTGCCAGCATGCACAGGCCCGAGGAGACACAGTACTTC
TRBV6-5	.	TRBJ2-3	once	CASSYRDRRTDTQYF	TGTGCCAGCAGTTACCGAGACAGAAGAACAGATACGCAGTATTTC
TRBV20-1	TRBD2	TRBJ2-3	few	CSARGTSGFTDTQYF	TGTAGTGCTAGAGGGACTAGCGGGTTCACAGATACGCAGTATTTT
TRBV4-1	.	TRBJ2-7	.	CASSQDFRGSSYEQYF	TGCGCCAGCAGCCAAGACTTTAGAGGAAGCTCCTACGAGCAATACTTC
TRBV7-9	.	TRBJ1-1	.	CASAPRGTEAFF	TGTGCCAGCGCCCCCAGGGGCACTGAAGCTTTCTTT
TRBV5-6	TRBD1	TRBJ1-2	.	CASSLQGAPGFGYTF	TGTGCCAGCAGCTTGCAGGGGGCGCCGGGGTTTGGCTACACCTTC
TRBV2	.	TRBJ2-3	few	CASSNGPPTDTQYF	TGTGCCAGCAGTAACGGACCCCCCACAGATACGCAGTATTTT
TRBV5-4	TRBD1	TRBJ2-5	.	CASSLDRGLGEIQYF	TGTGCCAGCAGCTTGGATAGGGGGCTAGGGGAGATCCAGTACTTC
TRBV10-2	TRBD1	TRBJ2-5	.	CASGETGAQEIQYF	TGCGCCAGCGGTGAGACAGGGGCCCAAGAGATCCAGTACTTC
TRBV5-1	.	TRBJ2-3	many	CASSSSTDTQYF	TGCGCCAGCAGCTCCAGCACAGATACGCAGTATTTT
TRBV5-6	.	TRBJ1-2	.	CASSSGRVYGYTF	TGTGCCAGCAGCTCCGGACGCGTCTATGGCTATACCTTC
TRBV7-8	TRBD1	TRBJ2-1	.	CATSGSTGSRYISYNDQFF	TGTGCCACTTCTGGCTCGACAGGGAGTCGTTATATCTCCTACAATGACCAGTTCTTC
TRBV6-7	.	TRBJ1-5	.	CVRSYTTAF	TGTGTCCGCAGTTACACGACAGCTTTT
TRBV4-1	.	TRBJ1-1	.	CASSPTPYRVTEALF	TGCGCCAGCAGCCCGACTCCGTACAGGGTCACTGAGGCTCTCTTT
TRBV6-5	.	TRBJ2-2	.	CASRSTGGTGELFF	TGTGCCAGCAGATCTACAGGAGGCACAGGGGAGCTGTTTTTT
TRBV29-1	.	TRBJ2-1	.	CSVEGDGFYEQFF	TGCAGCGTTGAGGGAGACGGCTTCTACGAGCAGTTCTTC
TRBV5-1	TRBD2	TRBJ2-3	many	CASSSAGGTDTQYF	TGCGCCAGCAGCTCGGCGGGAGGGACAGATACGCAGTATTTT
TRBV5-1	.	TRBJ2-5	.	CASSLRPFGGVGEAQHF	TGCGCCAGCAGCTTGAGGCCCTTTGGAGGAGTTGGGGAGGCCCAGCACTTC
TRBV6-1	.	TRBJ2-5	.	CVSSPSTGVNRQETQYF	TGTGTCAGCAGCCCTAGCACGGGGGTAAACCGCCAGGAGACCCAGTACTTC
TRBV6-5	TRBD2	TRBJ2-3	.	CVSNLAGDTRDTQYF	TGTGTTAGCAATCTGGCGGGAGATACCAGAGATACGCAGTATTTT
TRBV12-3/TRBV12-4	.	TRBJ2-5	.	CASSFEETQCF	TGTGCCAGCAGTTTTGAGGAGACCCAGTGCTTT
TRBV12-3/TRBV12-4	.	TRBJ2-7	.	CASSTPPSANEQYF	TGCGCCAGCAGTACCCCTCCAAGCGCTAACGAGCAGTACTTC
TRBV20-1	.	TRBJ1-3	.	CSARDRGGYSGSTIYF	TGCAGTGCTAGAGATCGGGGGGGGTACTCTGGAAGCACCATATATTTT
TRBV11-2	.	TRBJ2-5	medium-sized	CASSFGFLGTPFTF	TGTGCCAGCAGCTTTGGTTTCTTAGGGACTCCTTTTACGTTC
TRBV11-2	.	TRBJ2-1	.	CASSSRGRSEQFF	TGTGCCAGCAGCTCAAGGGGCCGGTCTGAGCAGTTCTTC
TRBV11-1	.	TRBJ2-1	.	CASSFSVIHEQFF	TGTGCCAGCAGCTTTTCTGTAATCCATGAGCAGTTCTTC
TRBV4-2	.	TRBJ2-3	.	CASNQGDPAQYF	TGTGCCAGCAACCAAGGGGATCCTGCGCAGTATTTT
TRBV9	.	TRBJ1-1	few	CASSVEGVNTEAFF	TGTGCCAGCAGCGTCGAGGGGGTGAACACTGAAGCTTTCTTT
TRBV30	.	TRBJ2-3	few	CARTRDSTDTQYF	TGTGCCCGGACTCGCGACAGCACAGACACGCAGTATTTT
TRBV6-5	.	TRBJ1-5	.	CASCYRLAYTDTQHF	TGTGCCAGCTGTTACCGTCTAGCGTACACAGATACGCAGCATTTT
TRBV4-1	TRBD2	TRBJ2-3	.	CASSCGREIDTQYF	TGTGCCAGCAGCTGCGGGAGGGAGATAGATACGCAGTATTTT
TRBV10-3	.	TRBJ2-7	.	CAISGTVWESIEQYF	TGTGCCATCAGTGGAACTGTCTGGGAGAGTATTGAGCAGTACTTC
TRBV4-1	.	TRBJ2-2	once	CASSQNSKTGELLF	TGTGCCAGCAGCCAAAACTCGAAAACCGGGGAGCTGCTCTTT
TRBV10-3	.	TRBJ2-5	.	CAISGVRVETQCF	TGTGCCATCAGTGGCGTCAGGGTAGAGACCCAGTGCTTC
TRBV4-2	TRBD2	TRBJ2-7	many	CASSQEVASGRAPYEQYF	TGTGCCAGCAGCCAAGAGGTCGCGAGCGGGAGGGCACCCTACGAGCAGTACTTC
TRBV12-3/TRBV12-4	TRBD2	TRBJ2-7	many	CASSGLAWEQYF	TGTGCCAGCAGCGGACTAGCTTGGGAGCAGTACTTC
TRBV6-1	.	TRBJ2-5	.	CASGEGPGLETQYF	TGTGCCAGCGGTGAAGGTCCAGGTCTGGAGACCCAGTACTTC
TRBV6-5	.	TRBJ2-2	.	CACSYAADGTGELSF	TGTGCCTGCAGTTACGCAGCGGACGGCACCGGGGAGCTGTCTTTT
TRBV6-5	.	TRBJ1-1	.	CASRPVERGTEALF	TGTGCTAGCAGGCCTGTAGAGCGCGGAACTGAAGCTTTATTT
TRBV6-2/TRBV6-3	.	TRBJ2-7	many	CASSSGLDTYEQYF	TGTGCCAGCAGTTCCGGACTCGATACCTACGAGCAGTACTTC